This is a list of T cell receptor beta chains from one sample in a study of T-cell reconstitution after alpha-beta-depleted transplantation in children. From the PCR reads, TCRdb called clonotypes with MiXCR, one entry per CDR3 protein. The sample lists about 460,000 distinct CDR3 sequences, 10% occurring once. Sequencing was performed on PBMCs, taken before TCRalphabeta/CD19-depleted stem cell transplant. Receptors were obtained from a child aged 2-15 years with inherited bone marrow failure, due to receive a stem cell transplant. Each CDR3 is given without its conserved first and last residue. Each record gives: clone size, J gene, V gene, CDR3 protein. Size is omitted from some rows. Given values are once, few, many or a class for expanded clones.

abundance: many
j_gene: TRBJ2-1
v_gene: TRBV4-3
CDR3aa: ASSQATYPRNEQF

abundance: NA
j_gene: TRBJ2-2
v_gene: TRBV30
CDR3aa: AGQPGTGGTGELF

abundance: many
j_gene: TRBJ1-2
v_gene: TRBV29-1
CDR3aa: SVPAGGGWDL

abundance: many
j_gene: TRBJ2-1
v_gene: TRBV9
CDR3aa: ASSVATAGGNNEQF

abundance: many
j_gene: TRBJ2-4
v_gene: TRBV4-3
CDR3aa: ASSQDRPSGGAKNIQY

abundance: many
j_gene: TRBJ1-5
v_gene: TRBV4-2
CDR3aa: ASSQLPGQSNQPQH

abundance: once
j_gene: TRBJ1-5
v_gene: TRBV12-3/TRBV12-4
CDR3aa: ASSFSPGGGNQPQH

abundance: NA
j_gene: TRBJ2-1
v_gene: TRBV5-4
CDR3aa: ASSPGYEQF

abundance: many
j_gene: TRBJ2-7
v_gene: TRBV28
CDR3aa: ASGGRRGYYEQY

abundance: many
j_gene: TRBJ1-2
v_gene: TRBV20-1
CDR3aa: SARFRGNGYT

abundance: many
j_gene: TRBJ2-1
v_gene: TRBV12-3/TRBV12-4
CDR3aa: ASSLVYEQF

abundance: many
j_gene: TRBJ2-5
v_gene: TRBV7-7
CDR3aa: ASSSSRGETQY

abundance: many
j_gene: TRBJ2-2
v_gene: TRBV5-1
CDR3aa: ASSLEPSTGELF

abundance: many
j_gene: TRBJ1-2
v_gene: TRBV5-1
CDR3aa: ASSTGQSSYGYT

abundance: many
j_gene: TRBJ2-7
v_gene: TRBV29-1
CDR3aa: SVETGGEQY

abundance: many
j_gene: TRBJ2-2
v_gene: TRBV13
CDR3aa: ASSFTSGRASGELF

abundance: many
j_gene: TRBJ2-1
v_gene: TRBV24-1
CDR3aa: ATSDLCSGRKNEQF

abundance: few
j_gene: TRBJ2-7
v_gene: TRBV20-1
CDR3aa: SARDWAGGLTYEQY

abundance: NA
j_gene: TRBJ1-2
v_gene: TRBV19
CDR3aa: ASNSDRGNYGYT

abundance: many
j_gene: TRBJ1-5
v_gene: TRBV20-1
CDR3aa: SASLGGNSNQPQH

abundance: once
j_gene: TRBJ1-2
v_gene: TRBV6-1
CDR3aa: ASSPGQGATNYGYT

abundance: NA
j_gene: TRBJ1-5
v_gene: TRBV3-1
CDR3aa: ASSQGDRAHQPQH

abundance: few
j_gene: TRBJ2-2
v_gene: TRBV11-2
CDR3aa: ASSTSVVLTGELF

abundance: NA
j_gene: TRBJ2-3
v_gene: TRBV9
CDR3aa: ASSVESSADTQY

abundance: many
j_gene: TRBJ2-5
v_gene: TRBV11-2
CDR3aa: ASSVGGSGWETQY

abundance: many
j_gene: TRBJ2-7
v_gene: TRBV11-2
CDR3aa: ASSLDPYYEQY

abundance: many
j_gene: TRBJ2-1
v_gene: TRBV6-2/TRBV6-3
CDR3aa: ASSWASGEYNEQF

abundance: many
j_gene: TRBJ2-3
v_gene: TRBV5-1
CDR3aa: ASSLDVPASGTDTQY

abundance: many
j_gene: TRBJ2-2
v_gene: TRBV24-1
CDR3aa: ATSDLTTGELF

abundance: many
j_gene: TRBJ2-5
v_gene: TRBV11-2
CDR3aa: ASSFGASFRETQY

abundance: many
j_gene: TRBJ1-4
v_gene: TRBV7-2
CDR3aa: ASSLGGTPTNEKLF

abundance: many
j_gene: TRBJ1-1
v_gene: TRBV10-3
CDR3aa: ATSKGSFRAF

abundance: many
j_gene: TRBJ2-7
v_gene: TRBV7-8
CDR3aa: ASSPNWYEQY

abundance: NA
j_gene: TRBJ2-2
v_gene: TRBV15
CDR3aa: ATSRDSGRATGELF

abundance: many
j_gene: TRBJ2-7
v_gene: TRBV21-1
CDR3aa: ASSSGTDSYEQY

abundance: NA
j_gene: TRBJ2-7
v_gene: TRBV21-1
CDR3aa: ASSTGVLCCSYEQY

abundance: few
j_gene: TRBJ2-3
v_gene: TRBV4-1
CDR3aa: ASSQQLLYTDTQY

abundance: many
j_gene: TRBJ2-3
v_gene: TRBV28
CDR3aa: ASSLAGGPPY

abundance: few
j_gene: TRBJ2-7
v_gene: TRBV2
CDR3aa: ASSQGTEPYEQY

abundance: many
j_gene: TRBJ2-5
v_gene: TRBV5-6
CDR3aa: ASSREYQETQY

abundance: many
j_gene: TRBJ2-5
v_gene: TRBV12-3/TRBV12-4
CDR3aa: ASSFVRQETQY

abundance: few
j_gene: TRBJ2-2
v_gene: TRBV5-1
CDR3aa: ASSLGWEPYTGELF

abundance: many
j_gene: TRBJ2-5
v_gene: TRBV20-1
CDR3aa: SASAGTPGETQY

abundance: many
j_gene: TRBJ1-3
v_gene: TRBV12-3/TRBV12-4
CDR3aa: ASSSWGPSGNTIY

abundance: NA
j_gene: TRBJ2-1
v_gene: TRBV7-9
CDR3aa: ASSLGREGHNEQF

abundance: many
j_gene: TRBJ1-4
v_gene: TRBV4-1
CDR3aa: ASSQASRGRREKLF

abundance: few
j_gene: TRBJ2-7
v_gene: TRBV13
CDR3aa: ASSYDSVPYEQY